One sample yielded the 3 T cell receptor beta chains listed below, sequenced in a study of blood T cell repertoires in COVID-19. Clones were read by immunoSEQ multiplex PCR, and TCRdb kept only the in-frame ones, dropping some. Of about 400,000 clones detected, around nine tenths appear once; the ten largest clones hold less than 2%. Sequencing input: PBMCs or T cells enriched from blood (not recorded which). These receptors were taken from a woman aged 25 to 39 who had recovered from COVID-19.

The V and J genes are TRBV27 and TRBJ2-7; a possible D gene is TRBD2 (5 bases). Trimming took off 4 bases at V and 1 base at J, with 8 bases between the two ends. Germline V gene sequence: CDR1 MNHEY, CDR2 SMNVEV (reference sequence). The CDR3 has 13 residues. The CDR3 nucleotides are TGTGCCAGCAGTTCAGGAGGATCCTACGAGCAGTACTTC. It encodes CASSSGGSYEQYF.

V is TRBV6-5 and J is TRBJ1-4; possible D gene TRBD1, 5 bases. The CDR3 is made up of 14 amino acids. Between the trimmed V and J ends, which lost 5 bases and 2 bases, there was a span of 9 bases. Germline V gene data show CDR1 as MNHEY and CDR2 as SVGAGI. The CDR3 reads CASSTGPTNEKLFF. CDR3 coding DNA: TGTGCCAGCAGTACAGGTCCCACTAATGAAAAACTGTTTTTT.

This chain uses TRBV5-1 with TRBJ2-1; 9 bases line up with TRBD1. Germline CDR1 reads SGHRS; CDR2 reads YFSETQ. Trimming took 0 bases from V and 2 from J; bases not matched to a gene: 6. The CDR3 is made up of 17 amino acids. The CDR3 sequence is CASSLAPTGGAYNEQFF. In DNA, the CDR3 is TGCGCCAGCAGCTTGGCCCCGACAGGGGGTGCCTACAATGAGCAGTTCTTC.